Below, 10 T cell receptor beta chains from the same sample are listed, as sequenced in a study of blood T cell repertoires in COVID-19 (dated by TCRdb to about 2020). Preparation of the library involved the immunoSEQ multiplex PCR assay. Not all clones reach the TCRdb copy of this immuneACCESS table, which keeps in-frame sequences only. Checked studies attribute under half of the gap to unresolved V genes and leave the rest unexplained. The table for this sample lists approximately 150,000 clones; 65% to 85% of them were counted only once. Around 19% of the sample lies in the top ten. The material sequenced was peripheral blood. The source is a woman in her seventies who had recovered from COVID-19.

The J gene is TRBJ2-5, the V gene TRBV19; TRBD2 agrees at 7 bases. The CDR3 covers 16 residues. The germline gives CDR1 LNHDA, CDR2 SQIVND (reference sequence). Trimming at V came to 4 bases and at J to 0 bases, leaving 8 bases not matched to a gene. CDR3 sequence reads: CASSTQLASYQETQYF. The CDR3 coding sequence is TGTGCCAGTAGTACCCAACTAGCGTCGTACCAAGAGACCCAGTACTTC.

V is TRBV19 and J is TRBJ1-1; maybe TRBD1 (5 bases). Germline CDR1 LNHDA, CDR2 SQIVND (reference sequence). Trimming shortened V by 6 bases and J by 4 bases, and 15 bases separated the two germline ends. This CDR3 spans 14 amino acids. The CDR3 spells CASSPAGVSTEAFF. The CDR3 DNA reads TGTGCCAGTAGCCCCGCGGGGGTGAGCACTGAAGCTTTCTTT.

The V gene is TRBV18, the J gene TRBJ2-1; 8 nucleotides align to TRBD2. Germline V gene sequence: CDR1 KGHSH, CDR2 LQKENI. Trimming removed 3 bases from V and 1 base from J; junction bases left unmatched: 5. This CDR3 is built from 16 residues. Here the CDR3 DNA reads TGTGCCAGCTCACCCAGCGGGAGTTGGTCCTACAATGAGCAGTTCTTC. This sequence encodes CASSPSGSWSYNEQFF.

The chain combines TRBV2 with TRBJ2-1; D is perhaps TRBD2 (7 bases). The germline V gene encodes CDR1 SNHLY and CDR2 FYNNEI. The CDR3 is 13 amino acids. V was shortened by 5 bases and J by 12 bases, with 17 bases between the two germline ends. In DNA form, the CDR3 reads TGTGCCAGCAGTCCGGGGGGCGGGGCTCGGCAGTTCTTC. This encodes CASSPGGGARQFF.

V usage is TRBV5-1 and J usage is TRBJ2-2, with a tentative D call TRBD1 (5 bases). CDR1 is SGHRS and CDR2 is YFSETQ in the germline V gene. The CDR3 extends over 17 amino acids. Trimming pared 4 bases from V and 1 base from J, leaving 17 bases between. This CDR3 reads CASSPPGQGGNTGELFF. For the CDR3, the DNA is TGCGCCAGCAGCCCTCCGGGTCAGGGCGGGAACACCGGGGAGCTGTTTTTT.

The gene calls are TRBV6-6 and TRBJ2-7, with D unresolved. This CDR3 is built from 12 residues. Germline assignment: CDR1 MNHNY and CDR2 SVGAGI (reference sequence). V gave up 6 bases and J gave up 6 bases, with 12 bases separating them. CDR3 in amino acids: CASSPGQAEQYF. In nucleotides, the CDR3 is TGTGCCAGCAGCCCCGGTCAGGCCGAGCAGTACTTC.

This clone was picked up one time. The chain joins TRBV3-1 (or the pseudogene TRBV3-2) to TRBJ1-3, with a tentative D call TRBD1 (6 bases). The germline V and J ends were trimmed by 4 bases and 2 bases, with 30 bases remaining between them. The CDR3 consists of 21 residues. From germline, CDR1 is LGHDT and CDR2 YNNKEL (reference sequence). CDR3: CASSPQVGRQAFFLPGNTIYF. The CDR3 DNA sequence: TGTGCCAGCAGCCCTCAAGTTGGGCGACAGGCCTTTTTCCTTCCTGGAAACACCATATATTTT.

The gene calls are TRBV6-5 and TRBJ2-5, with D possibly TRBD1 on 6 matching bases. Germline CDR1 is MNHEY and CDR2 is SVGAGI. The CDR3 runs to 14 residues. Trimming cost V 5 bases and J 5 bases, with 15 bases left between them. The CDR3 here is CASSRDPRGETQYF. CDR3 nucleotides: TGTGCCAGCAGTCGGGACCCGAGGGGGGAGACCCAGTACTTC.

This clone was recorded once. The J gene is TRBJ2-5, the V gene TRBV5-4; D is possibly TRBD2 (7 bases). V lost 4 bases and J 5 bases, leaving 18 bases between the germline ends. CDR1 is SGHNT, CDR2 YYREEE, per germline (reference sequence). The CDR3 spans 15 residues. The CDR3 loop is CASSPGGAVRETQYF. The CDR3, as DNA: TGTGCCAGCAGCCCTGGGGGGGCGGTCCGTGAGACCCAGTACTTC.

This clone was counted a few times. This chain joins TRBV5-4 and TRBJ2-7, with a tentative D call TRBD2 (5 bases). The CDR3 loop spans 15 amino acids. Germline CDR1 is SGHNT and CDR2 is YYREEE (reference sequence). Deletions cut 0 bases from V and 2 bases from J, with 12 bases between. The CDR3 reads CASSLGRGWTYEQYF. CDR3 coding DNA: TGTGCCAGCAGCTTGGGTCGAGGGTGGACCTACGAGCAGTACTTC.